The T cell receptor (beta chain) under discussion was sequenced for a study of shared clonotypes between healthy human individuals (dated by TCRdb to the early 2020s). Regarding the study in general: The cohort included three men and a couple of women between 18 and 49 years of age. Blood TCR repertoires of several healthy adults were deeply sequenced to estimate repertoire size and the extent of clonotype sharing between individuals. To increase sequencing depth and limit assay-specific biases, TCR repertoire library preparation and sequencing were carried out by different laboratories using diverse techniques. Leukapheresis yielded between about 0.85 and 9.5 billion PBMCs per donor.

The germline V gene encodes CDR1 SGHRS and CDR2 YFSETQ. V gives up 4 bases and J gives up 1 base, and the segment between their germline ends measures 11 bases. The CDR3, from cysteine to phenylalanine, totals 14 residues. Only the CDR3 portion is preserved as DNA: 42 bases, with reading frame beginning at the first base. TCR CDR3 regions were amplified from genomic DNA by multiplex PCR using the deep immunoSEQ assay. Extracted genomic DNA from each cell subset was distributed evenly across all wells of several immunoSEQ 96-well plates, and each plate was treated as a replicate. For unsorted PBMC, approximately 290 ng genomic DNA, equal to 32,000 or so T cell genomes, was loaded into each replicate PCR. Unsorted PBMC genomic DNA was sequenced across ten immunoSEQ deep assay plates. Purified libraries were quantified with a Qubit 3.0 fluorometer, sized on a Bioanalyzer 2100, and re-quantified with the KAPA Library Quantification kit. A separate single-read 150-cycle Illumina NextSeq 550 flow cell was used to sequence each immunoSEQ 96-well plate. Per the original workflow: Because the immunoSEQ output included only junctional sequences and no quality scores, the filtering could not be the same as the filtering used for full-length reads. Sequences were annotated with PyIR, a Python wrapper for IgBLAST v1.9, using IMGT germline references to assign V/J genes and CDR3. Any read was removed if the V/J assignment was weak (E-value above 1e-6), the CDR3 was missing, or the read contained stop codons, out-of-frame junctions, or ambiguous translated residues. V3J clonotypes were defined as sequences sharing an identical inferred V gene, J gene, and CDR3 amino acid sequence. Percentage overlap between repertoires was computed as shared unique clonotypes divided by the size of the smaller repertoire. Three approaches were used to assess repertoire richness: RTK rarefaction, the Chao1 estimator, and Recon v2.1 estimates of unobserved clonotypes. In its TCRdb copy, this immuneACCESS table keeps in-frame sequences only and misses some clones. Where compared with another copy, unresolved V genes explain less than half of these, and the others have no known cause. Clone size and the V and J calls come from that table; the DNA yielded D and trimming. A total of 490,000 or so clones appear in this sample, less than 80% of them only once. 10% to 15% of the sample belongs to the ten largest clones.

Turning to this clone: The specificity of this receptor is unknown. The input lacks base qualities; no much larger clone sits a single base away.

Healthy HIV-negative adults with no recently reported acute infections or vaccinations were included as donors. Every donor was a Caucasian adult living in Nashville, Tennessee, USA. In the unsorted samples, 90 million to 100 million PBMCs were counted, and genomic DNA was extracted using the QIAamp DNA Blood Mini kit. After blood collection by leukapheresis, PBMCs were isolated using Ficoll-Histopaque density gradient centrifugation and then cryopreserved in the vapor phase of liquid nitrogen. The full study reports these points: Because the study included a small number of donors, the genetic and exposure-history diversity represented was limited. Sampling was limited to blood, and TCR repertoires in tissue likely differ from TCR repertoires in blood. Pairwise subsampling indicated that sequencing depth was expected to affect the degree of clonotype sharing among donors.

The TCR comes from a middle-aged woman in good health. Some clones in this sample may be carry-over from other donors' samples. Material: PBMCs. The chain uses TRBV5-1 and TRBJ1-1, and the D gene may be TRBD1, 6 bases matching. This receptor has the CDR3 CASSGGQPNTEAFF. The nucleotide sequence reads TGCGCCAGCAGCGGAGGACAGCCGAACACTGAAGCTTTCTTT.